The 13 T cell receptor gamma chains below were found in one sample sequenced in a study of γδ T cells in repeated Plasmodium falciparum infection. TCRdb ran CATT on the multiplex PCR reads. The table has about 30,000 gamma-chain clones, 1.4% seen once. Flow sorting of PBMC yielded separate Vgamma9/Vdelta2+ and Vdelta2-negative gammadelta T cell populations for bulk repertoire analysis. The sequenced sample consisted of gamma-delta T cells from blood. Every receptor here comes from a pool of human donors (malaria-infected and uninfected, not separated).

In this sample, this clone turned up a few times. A far bigger clonotype differs at one base, so this is likely a read error. This sample includes further DNA sequences coding for the same CDR3. The rearrangement joins TRGV9 to TRGJ1 or TRGJ2. As TCRdb names no J gene, one was assigned here on the basis of a DNA match to germline. CDR1 GITISATS and CDR2 ISYDGTV come from the germline V gene (reference sequence). The CDR3 runs 13 residues. CDR3 sequence: CALWEAYSSKKLF. As DNA, the CDR3 is TGCGCCTTGTGGGAGGCGTACTCGTCTAAGAAACTCTTT.

This clone is labeled as medium-sized. The V and J genes are TRGV9 and TRGJ1 or TRGJ2. Per the germline V gene, CDR1 is GITISATS and CDR2 is ISYDGTV (reference sequence). This CDR3 is built from 13 residues. J gave up 1 base and V 5 bases, and 5 bases lay outside the gene matches. CDR3 in amino acids: CALWAENYYKKLF. The CDR3 bases are TGTGCCTTGTGGGCCGAAAATTATTATAAGAAACTCTTT.

This clone was seen at least ten times. TCRdb lists the protein of a much larger clone for this DNA, which differs at residue 9, so this is likely a read error; the protein given here is translated from the DNA itself. A V gene of TRGV9 was called, but no J gene was assigned. The CDR3 has 11 amino acids. CDR1 is GITISATS and CDR2 is ISYDGTV in the germline V gene (reference sequence). CDR3 coding DNA: TGTGCCTTACCTGGGGGTTATAAGGAACTCTTT. It codes for CALPGGYKELF.

A few counts support this clone. TCRdb's protein, taken from a much larger clone, differs from this DNA's translation at residue 2, likely owing to a read error; the protein displayed comes from the DNA. The chain employs TRGV9 and TRGJ1 or TRGJ2. TCRdb does not report a J gene; here it was assigned by matching the DNA to germline references. The CDR3 length is 11 residues. CDR1 and CDR2 from the germline V gene are GITISATS and ISYDGTV (reference sequence). CDR3 bases: TGTACCTTGTGGGAGGTGCATTGGAAACTCTTT. Translated: CTLWEVHWKLF.

Concerning this clone: This likely came from a read error, as a far larger clone is one base away. The same CDR3 is also encoded by other DNA sequences in this sample. This chain joins TRGV3 and TRGJ1 or TRGJ2. TCRdb supplies no J gene; here it was assigned by aligning the nucleotide sequence to germline. The CDR3 is 13 residues long. Germline assignment: CDR1 VTNTFY and CDR2 YDVSTARD (reference sequence). The chain's CDR3 is CATWDRPYYKKLF. In DNA, the CDR3 is TGTGCTACCTGGGACAGGCCGTATTATAAGAAACTCTTT.

This clone showed up many times. The chain employs TRGV4 and TRGJ1 or TRGJ2. The CDR3 totals 11 residues. V shed 9 bases, J shed 1 base, and the junction held 3 bases outside the gene matches. The V gene's germline CDR1 is EGSTGY and CDR2 YDSYTSSV. The CDR3 is CATTNYYKKLF. CDR3 DNA sequence: TGTGCCACCACTAATTATTATAAGAAACTCTTT.

For this clone: The protein given by TCRdb reflects a much larger clone and differs at residue 4 from this DNA's translation, likely from a read error; the protein shown is the DNA's translation. The V and J genes are TRGV9 and TRGJP. Germline CDR1 and CDR2: GITISATS and ISYDGTV (reference sequence). The CDR3 has 18 residues. CDR3 bases: TGTGCCTTGTGTGAGGTAAGGTCGGAAGAGTTGGGCAAAAAAATCAAGGTATTT. Its protein is CALCEVRSEELGKKIKVF.

Relative to its sample, this clone is large. The chain couples TRGV9 to TRGJ1 or TRGJ2. Per the germline V gene, CDR1 is GITISATS and CDR2 is ISYDGTV (reference sequence). CDR3 length equals 10 residues. The ends lost 9 bases at V and 4 bases at J; junction bases unmatched: 3. CDR3 nucleotide sequence: TGTGCCTTGAAGTATTATAAGAAACTCTTT. This translates into CALKYYKKLF.

A remark on this clone: The protein that TCRdb holds for this DNA derives from a much larger clone and differs from the translated DNA at residue 10, which likely indicates a read error; the protein shown here is translated from the DNA. The V gene call is TRGV9, and the J gene call is absent. The CDR3 is 13 residues long. In germline, CDR1 is GITISATS, CDR2 ISYDGTV (reference sequence). The CDR3: CALWEKRNYNKLF. The CDR3 DNA reads TGTGCCTTGTGGGAGAAGCGGAATTATAATAAACTCTTT.

This clone has a count of ten or more. The protein given by TCRdb reflects a much larger clone and differs at residue 3 from this DNA's translation, likely from a read error; the protein shown is the DNA's translation. V and J are TRGV8 and TRGJP1. TCRdb offers no J gene call, so here the DNA was matched to germline to obtain one. CDR1 is VENAVY, CDR2 YDSYNSRV, per germline. The CDR3 covers 14 residues. For the CDR3, the DNA is TGTGCCATCTGGGATATTGGCACTGGTTGGTTCAAGATATTT. Its translation: CAIWDIGTGWFKIF.

This clone was seen at least ten times. The chain combines TRGV3 with TRGJ1 or TRGJ2. This CDR3 region has 9 residues. Unmatched junction bases numbered 8, after V lost 12 bases and J lost 9 bases. In germline, CDR1 is VTNTFY, CDR2 YDVSTARD (reference sequence). The CDR3 here is CAPTSKKLF. CDR3 DNA sequence: TGTGCCCCCACAAGTAAGAAACTCTTT.

At least ten counts were recorded for this clone. It is likely a read error: a sequence one base away is far more abundant. This sample also contains other DNA sequences that code for the same CDR3. The V gene is TRGV9, the J gene TRGJ1 or TRGJ2. The J gene comes from matching the DNA to germline here; TCRdb lacks it. The V gene's germline CDR1 is GITISATS and CDR2 ISYDGTV (reference sequence). The CDR3 is 14 amino acids. CDR3 amino acids: CALWEVTNYYKKLF. In DNA form, the CDR3 reads TGTGCCCTGTGGGAGGTTACGAATTATTATAAGAAACTCTTT.

As concerns this clone: TCRdb's protein for this DNA is that of a much larger clone and differs from the translation at residue 5, likely a read error; the protein shown is the DNA translation. The chain employs TRGV8 and TRGJP1. The J gene is not listed in TCRdb, so it was assigned here from a DNA match to germline. J lost 6 bases, V lost 5 bases, and 6 bases had no gene match. Germline-derived CDR1 and CDR2 are VENAVY and YDSYNSRV. The CDR3 is 13 amino acids. CDR3 residues: CATWGSAGWFKIF. The CDR3 DNA sequence: TGTGCCACCTGGGGTAGTGCTGGTTGGTTCAAGATATTT.